This TCR beta chain was observed in a study of CD8 T cells in Susac syndrome (dated by TCRdb to between 2018 and 2021). Background for the entire study: The study used repertoire sequencing to test whether antigen drove CD8+ T cell activation and differentiation in Susac syndrome. Results and caveats for the whole study, not just this receptor: The study acknowledged that relatively few individuals were included in the TCR sequencing and HLA analysis.

Peripheral blood CD8+ and CD4+ T cells from healthy donors, Susac syndrome patients and multiple sclerosis patients were profiled by high-throughput TCR beta sequencing. Healthy donors were included as age- and sex-matched controls. Bulk CD8+ and CD4+ T cells were purified by magnetic negative isolation, while CD8+ TEMRA cells were enriched using FACS. Blood was collected in EDTA tubes and processed within 24 hours, with PBMCs isolated through density gradient centrifugation. PBMCs intended for TCR sequencing were cryopreserved in liquid nitrogen and were subsequently thawed in a 37 degrees C water bath. Purity of sorted or isolated CD4+, CD8+ and CD8+ TEMRA cells was at least 90%. As for this clonotype: This receptor's antigen is unknown. No quality values exist for individual bases; no much larger clone is one base distant.

CDR1 and CDR2 were assigned from the germline V gene as MNHNS and SASEGT. V is trimmed back by 5 bases and J by 6 bases, and the junction contains 6 bases that no gene match accounts for. Including cysteine and phenylalanine, the CDR3 has 14 amino acids. Only the CDR3 region is kept as DNA, spanning 42 bases read in frame from base 1. RNA was extracted using the RNeasy kit, and roughly 0.5 to 1 microgram was reverse transcribed with random hexamers. The immunoSEQ multiplex PCR assay, which covers 54 Vbeta and 13 Jbeta segments, was used to amplify TCR beta CDR3 regions. PCR amplification bias was corrected using a synthetic template baseline for primer optimization and computational correction. On the study's bioinformatics: Reads were assigned to V, D and J genes according to IMGT and analyzed in immunoSEQ Analyzer, with only productive sequences retained. Clonality was computed as one minus Shannon entropy normalized by log2 of the number of productive unique sequences. For each patient and control, public and private clones were evaluated within the 100 most prevalent clones. A clone was defined as Susac-specific if it was absent from the healthy and MS cohorts, from about 1,100 published viral clones and from other ImmuneACCESS disease sequences. TCRdb reanalyzed the raw reads on its own, using fastp at Q25 for trimming and MiXCR for clone calling, and kept in-frame beta chains. Rows matching on CDR3 protein sequence are summarized as one entry with the most common DNA and genes. TCRdb's processing, not the authors', yielded these V and J calls. The table for this sample lists some 120,000 distinct CDR3 sequences; around 94% of them were counted only once. The top ten clones comprise about 0.089% of the sample.

The sequence links TRBV6-1 to TRBJ2-7; TRBD1 lines up with 11 middle nucleotides. The source of this sequence is a human donor in good health. Sequencing was performed on CD4+ T cells from PBMCs. The CDR3 corresponds to CASSSGTGGFEQYF. The nucleotide sequence is TGTGCCAGCAGTTCCGGGACAGGGGGGTTCGAGCAGTACTTC.